The T cell receptor beta chain under discussion was sequenced for a study of T-cell memory formation after mild COVID-19. The study's findings and limits: Contracting clones from day 15 to 85 showed balanced CD4/CD8; later expanders favored CD4+. Specificity for SARS-CoV-2 was not confirmed among the second-wave clones peaking on day 37.

This clonotype showed up many times. The antigen is undetermined. TCRdb processed the 5' RACE reads anew with MiXCR; each CDR3 protein has one entry. The table lists around 310,000 distinct CDR3 sequences, roughly 20% of them singletons. V trimming: 5 bases; J trimming: 2 bases; junction bases outside the gene matches: 2. Germline V CDR1 and CDR2: SGHTA, FQGNSA. CDR3 length equals 13 residues. The sequenced sample consisted of PBMCs or a T cell subset sorted from them (not recorded which). The gene calls are TRBV7-2 and TRBJ1-2; TRBD1 matches 7 bases. The clonotype comes from a man between 18 and 29 years old who had mild COVID-19 (a few samples of this study predate the infection). Cell type and time point are not known. The DNA of the CDR3 is TGTGCCAGCAGCCCACAGGGGAACTATGGCTACACCTTC. Its protein is CASSPQGNYGYTF.